The 23 T cell receptor beta chains below come from one sample, sequenced in a study of PD-1 blockade in classical Hodgkin lymphoma. Specified time point: newly diagnosed, previously untreated cHL patient sample. Purified CD4+ T cells were obtained from thawed PBMCs through magnetic negative selection. Sequencing was performed with immunoSEQ multiplex PCR; in TCRdb, only in-frame clones are kept and a portion is missing. The sample lists about 35,000 clones, about 89% occurring once. The material sequenced was CD4+ T cells from blood. The origin of the receptors is a human donor with classical Hodgkin lymphoma.

The J gene is TRBJ1-3, the V gene TRBV19, with D hard to call. Germline V gene lookup returns CDR1 LNHDA and CDR2 SQIVND (reference sequence). This CDR3 contains 14 residues. V dropped 3 bases and J dropped 2 bases, with 8 bases sitting between them. The CDR3 spells CASSIGNPGNTIYF. The CDR3 DNA is TGTGCCAGTAGTATCGGGAATCCTGGAAACACCATATATTTT.

Here the CDR3 reads CSVGKDRGRATEAFF. CDR3 sequence (DNA): TGCAGCGTTGGGAAGGACAGGGGGCGGGCCACTGAAGCTTTCTTT. J is TRBJ1-1 and V is TRBV29-1; 11 bases are a match to TRBD1. From germline, CDR1 is SQVTM and CDR2 ANQGSEA. This CDR3 has 15 amino acids. V lost 4 bases, J lost 4 bases, and 8 bases stayed unmatched.

V and J are TRBV11-2 and TRBJ2-1; TRBD2 matches 10 bases. V lost 4 bases to trimming and J lost 9 bases; unmatched junction nucleotides: 15. The CDR3 is 17 amino acids. Germline CDR1 is SGHAT and CDR2 is FQNNGV. The CDR3, as DNA: TGTGCCAGCAGCTCCCAGAGGGAGCGGGAGGGCCAGGGTGAGCAGTTCTTC. It encodes CASSSQREREGQGEQFF.

V is TRBV11-3 and J is TRBJ2-1, with 16 bases aligning to TRBD2. Unmatched junction bases numbered 12, after V lost 5 bases and J lost 8 bases. The CDR3 is 18 residues long. Germline lookup yields CDR1 SGHNT and CDR2 YENEEA. The CDR3 nucleotides are TGTGCCAGCAGCCCTGGGACTAGCGGGAGGGCCCGTATCTATGAGCAGTTCTTC. Translating gives CASSPGTSGRARIYEQFF.

This clone was seen a handful of times. The chain is built from TRBV5-4 and TRBJ1-2, with D possibly being TRBD1 (6 bases). CDR3 length: 15 amino acids. Germline V gives CDR1 SGHNT, CDR2 YYREEE (reference sequence). Trimming took 4 bases from V and 0 from J, leaving 13 bases between them. The CDR3 is CASSITGIANYGYTF. CDR3 DNA sequence: TGTGCCAGCAGCATCACAGGGATAGCTAACTATGGCTACACCTTC.

This clone was found a few times. The sample carries other DNA sequences with the same CDR3. The rearrangement joins TRBV7-2 to TRBJ1-1, with unresolved D. The germline CDR1 and CDR2 sequences are SGHTA and FQGNSA. V was shortened by 1 base and J by 2 bases, with 5 bases between the two germline ends. This CDR3 comprises 13 residues. The CDR3 sequence is CASSLGRNTEAFF. CDR3 DNA: TGTGCCAGCAGCTTAGGAAGAAACACTGAAGCTTTCTTT.

The chain links TRBV18 to TRBJ1-1, with no clear D. V lost 0 bases and J 1 base, leaving 6 bases between the germline ends. The CDR3 totals 14 residues. Germline V gives CDR1 KGHSH, CDR2 LQKENI. DNA of the CDR3: TGTGCCAGCTCACCACCGTTGGGGAACACTGAAGCTTTCTTT. This encodes CASSPPLGNTEAFF.

V and J are TRBV6-6 and TRBJ2-7, with 9 bases lining up with TRBD1. The V gene end was trimmed by 5 bases and the J gene end by 6 bases; junction bases not matched to a gene: 2. Germline CDR1 MNHNY, CDR2 SVGAGI (reference sequence). This CDR3 spans 12 amino acids. CDR3 amino acids: CASSQTGGEQYF. CDR3 nucleotides: TGTGCCAGCAGTCAGACAGGGGGCGAGCAGTACTTC.

The genes are TRBV2 and TRBJ2-3, with D possibly matching TRBD1 (6 bases). CDR1 and CDR2 (germline): SNHLY, FYNNEI. This CDR3 is 14 amino acids long. Trimming pared 5 bases from V and 1 base from J, leaving 10 bases between. DNA of the CDR3: TGTGCCAGCAGTCCTAAGGGGGGCACAGATACGCAGTATTTT. Its translation: CASSPKGGTDTQYF.

V and J are TRBV6-5 and TRBJ2-3; the D gene is possibly TRBD1 (5 bases). This CDR3 spans 14 amino acids. Trimming took off 6 bases at V and 4 bases at J, with 14 bases between the two ends. CDR1 is MNHEY, CDR2 SVGAGI, per germline. CDR3 sequence: CASRSQGGPDTQYF. The CDR3 DNA is TGTGCCAGCAGATCCCAGGGCGGCCCAGATACGCAGTATTTT.

V is TRBV13 and J is TRBJ1-1; TRBD1 might be the D (6 bases). Trimming cost V 5 bases and J 0 bases, with 19 bases left between them. This CDR3 has 17 residues. CDR1 is PRHDT, CDR2 FYEKMQ, per germline (reference sequence). The CDR3 DNA follows: TGTGCCAGCAGCCGAACAGGGTCAGGTTTCTTGAACACTGAAGCTTTCTTT. Translating gives CASSRTGSGFLNTEAFF.

The chain links TRBV6-1 to TRBJ1-1; D unclear. The CDR3 loop spans 12 amino acids. CDR1 and CDR2 (germline): MNHNS, SASEGT. Between the trimmed V and J ends, which lost 2 bases and 4 bases, there was a span of 5 bases. In DNA, the CDR3 is TGTGCCAGCAGTGAAAGGAGCACTGAAGCTTTCTTT. It yields the protein CASSERSTEAFF.

This rearrangement joins TRBV28 to TRBJ1-2; D remains unclear. In germline, CDR1 is MDHEN, CDR2 SYDVKM. Deletions cut 3 bases from V and 3 bases from J, with 11 bases between. The CDR3 has 14 amino acids. CDR3 in DNA: TGTGCCAGCAGTTTGGCGGGGTTCGACTATGGCTACACCTTC. As protein: CASSLAGFDYGYTF.

The chain joins TRBV6-6 to TRBJ2-2; 7 positions agree with TRBD1. The CDR3 spans 14 residues. V gave up 4 bases and J gave up 4 bases; unmatched junction bases: 3. The germline V gene has CDR1 MNHNY and CDR2 SVGAGI (reference sequence). The chain's CDR3 is CASSLRDSTGELFF. The CDR3 nucleotides read TGTGCCAGCAGTTTACGGGACAGCACCGGGGAGCTGTTTTTT.

The chain has TRBV2 and TRBJ2-3, with 9 bases aligning to TRBD1. CDR1 is SNHLY and CDR2 is FYNNEI in the germline V gene. The trim removed 4 bases at V and 3 bases at J, leaving 8 bases unmatched. The CDR3 covers 16 residues. The CDR3 reads CASSAGTGRGTDTQYF. The CDR3 DNA follows: TGTGCCAGCAGTGCCGGGACAGGGAGAGGGACAGATACGCAGTATTTT.

The chain links TRBV11-3 to TRBJ2-1, with D perhaps given as TRBD1 or TRBD2 (5 bases each). The V and J ends lost 3 bases and 0 bases respectively, with 15 bases between them. The CDR3 is made up of 17 amino acids. CDR1 is SGHNT, CDR2 YENEEA, per germline. The CDR3 nucleotides read TGTGCCAGCAGCTTCGGGGCGGTTTCTAGCTCCTACAATGAGCAGTTCTTC. Translation: CASSFGAVSSSYNEQFF. The full variable domain, its missing parts supplied by reference TRBV11-3 and TRBJ2-1, is EAGVVQSPRYKIIEKKQPVAFWCNPISGHNTLYWYLQNLGQGPELLIRYENEEAVDDSQLPKDRFSAERLKGVDSTLKIQPAELGDSAVYLCASSFGAVSSSYNEQFFGPGTRLTVL.

The chain uses TRBV5-1 and TRBJ2-1; TRBD2 matches 12 bases. Germline CDR1 reads SGHRS; CDR2 reads YFSETQ. V lost 4 bases and J lost 2; bases outside the gene matches: 4. The CDR3 is made up of 16 amino acids. The CDR3 nucleotides are TGCGCCAGCAGCCCTAGCGGGGGGGCCCCCTACAATGAGCAGTTCTTC. Translation: CASSPSGGAPYNEQFF.

The chain carries TRBV4-3 and TRBJ2-7; D gene uncertain. V lost 1 base, J lost 1 base, and 11 bases lay in between. This CDR3 has 15 amino acids. Germline V gives CDR1 LGHNA, CDR2 YSLEER. The DNA for the CDR3 is TGCGCCAGCAGCCAAGTTGGTACAGAATCCTACGAGCAGTACTTC. Amino acid sequence: CASSQVGTESYEQYF.

Here the CDR3 DNA reads TGTGCCAGCAGGTCGACAGTCTCTGGAAACACCATATATTTT. Its protein is CASRSTVSGNTIYF. This chain connects TRBV2 to TRBJ1-3; a weak D match, TRBD1 (5 bases). V lost 6 bases to trimming and J lost 0 bases, with 9 bases between them. Germline values: CDR1 SNHLY, CDR2 FYNNEI. The CDR3 consists of 14 residues.

Only a few counts were recorded for this clone. V is TRBV27 and J is TRBJ1-2; tentatively, D is TRBD1 (5 bases). The germline V and J ends were trimmed by 5 bases and 1 base, with 8 bases remaining between them. CDR1 is MNHEY and CDR2 is SMNVEV in the germline V gene (reference sequence). The CDR3 extends over 13 amino acids. The DNA for the CDR3 is TGTGCCAGCAGTCTGACAGTTAACTATGGCTACACCTTC. It is translated as CASSLTVNYGYTF.

There are a few counts of this clone. The V gene is TRBV5-1, the J gene TRBJ2-2; 9 nucleotides match TRBD2. The CDR3 is made up of 17 amino acids. V was clipped by 7 bases and J by 3 bases; unmatched bases: 13. Germline V gene data show CDR1 as SGHRS and CDR2 as YFSETQ. CDR3 sequence: CASSNAGAGGHTGELFF. CDR3 DNA sequence: TGCGCCAGCTCCAACGCGGGTGCGGGAGGGCACACCGGGGAGCTGTTTTTT.

The V gene is TRBV4-3, the J gene TRBJ2-2, with 7 bases fitting TRBD2. The CDR3 has 18 residues. V trimming: 1 base; J trimming: 2 bases; junction bases outside the gene matches: 10. The germline CDR1 and CDR2 sequences are LGHNA and YSLEER. CDR3: CASSQVVIAGANTGELFF. The CDR3 coding sequence is TGCGCCAGCAGCCAAGTAGTTATCGCGGGAGCCAACACCGGGGAGCTGTTTTTT.

This rearrangement joins TRBV7-2 to TRBJ2-2; perhaps TRBD2 as D (5 bases). The CDR3 length is 13 residues. CDR1 is SGHTA and CDR2 is FQGNSA in the germline V gene. Trimming removed 3 bases from V and 6 bases from J, with 8 bases in between. In nucleotides, the CDR3 is TGTGCCAGCAGCTTTAGGGAGTCCGGGGAGCTGTTTTTT. Protein product: CASSFRESGELFF.